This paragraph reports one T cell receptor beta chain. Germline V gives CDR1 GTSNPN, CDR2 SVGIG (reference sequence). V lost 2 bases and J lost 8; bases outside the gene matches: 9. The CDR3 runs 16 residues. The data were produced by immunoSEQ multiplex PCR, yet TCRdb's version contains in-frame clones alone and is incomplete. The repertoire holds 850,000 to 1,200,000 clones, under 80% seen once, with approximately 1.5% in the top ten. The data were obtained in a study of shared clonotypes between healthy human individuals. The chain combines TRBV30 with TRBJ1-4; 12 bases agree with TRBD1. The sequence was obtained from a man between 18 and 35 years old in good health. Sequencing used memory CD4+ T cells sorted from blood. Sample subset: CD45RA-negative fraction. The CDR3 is CAWSLTGTGGIEKLFF. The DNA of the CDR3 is TGTGCCTGGAGTCTCACCGGGACAGGGGGCATCGAAAAACTGTTTTTT. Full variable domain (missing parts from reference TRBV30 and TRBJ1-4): SQTIHQWPATLVQPVGSPLSLECTVEGTSNPNLYWYRQAAGRGLQLLFYSVGIGQISSEVPQNLSASRPQDRQFILSSKKLLLSDSGFYLCAWSLTGTGGIEKLFFGSGTQLSVL.